The 2 T cell receptor beta chains given below trace back to one sample, sequenced in a study of blood T cell repertoires in COVID-19. Method: immunoSEQ multiplex PCR; TCRdb's copy keeps in-frame clones and lacks some. Among 150,000 to 200,000 clones, more than 75% were seen once, and the ten largest hold 15% to 20%. Sequenced sample: PBMCs or T cells enriched from blood (not recorded which). These TCRs come from a woman between 50 and 59 years old who had recovered from COVID-19.

This chain uses TRBV12-3 or TRBV12-4 with TRBJ1-5; D uncertain. The ends were cut back, 5 bases at V and 4 bases at J, with 6 bases in the middle. This CDR3 comprises 12 residues. For the CDR3, the DNA is TGTGCCAGCAGTAATCGTAATCAGCCCCAGCATTTT. This translates into CASSNRNQPQHF.

The rearrangement links TRBV5-1 to TRBJ1-2, with a tentative D call TRBD1 (6 bases). The ends were cut back, 2 bases at V and 4 bases at J, with 9 bases in the middle. There are 13 residues in the CDR3. Germline lookup yields CDR1 SGHRS and CDR2 YFSETQ. CDR3 loop: CASSFDRFYGYTF. As DNA, the CDR3 is TGCGCCAGCAGCTTCGACAGGTTCTATGGCTACACCTTC.